This T cell receptor beta chain was identified in a study of Graves' ophthalmopathy and Graves' hyperthyroidism. Study-level information: Stable hyperthyroidism denotes an absence of ophthalmopathy throughout 18 months of follow-up.

Eligible hyperthyroidism cases comprised new diagnoses of under 2 months' duration in individuals aged 18 to 65. Other autoimmune diseases, uncontrolled infections, pregnancy or lactation excluded patients from enrollment. Germline V gene sequence: CDR1 DFQATT, CDR2 SNEGSKA (reference sequence). The germline V and J ends were trimmed by 0 bases and 10 bases, with 1 base remaining between them. This CDR3 has 9 amino acids. This clonotype was seen a single time. RNA transcripts provided the template for amplifying TCR beta CDR3 regions. In the first round, RT-PCR was carried out with HTBI primers, and a multiplex PCR formed the second round. TCRdb independently ran MiXCR on the multiplex PCR reads; one entry per CDR3 protein. The sample holds over a million distinct CDR3 sequences, about 38% seen once.

The sample taken for sequencing was peripheral blood or thyroid tissue (not recorded which). This TCR was sampled from an adult man with Graves' hyperthyroidism. The chain recombines TRBV20-1 with TRBJ1-5; D remains ambiguous. The CDR3: CSARDPQHF. Here the CDR3 DNA reads TGCAGTGCTAGAGATCCCCAGCATTTT.